This is a list of T cell receptor beta chains from one sample in a study of T-cell reconstitution after alpha-beta-depleted transplantation in children. TCRdb processed the PCR reads anew with MiXCR; each CDR3 protein has one entry. The data contain under 300,000 distinct CDR3 sequences, around 10% of them singletons. This specimen was peripheral blood, taken 180 days after TCRalphabeta/CD19-depleted stem cell transplant. These TCRs come from a male patient aged 2-15 years who had a stem cell transplant for chronic granulomatous disease, so the T cells may come from the graft donor. Both conserved end residues are trimmed from each CDR3.

TRBV5-1,TRBJ2-7,ASSRWEKGYEQY
TRBV5-4,TRBJ2-7,PSSTLGLAETYEQY
TRBV7-2,TRBJ2-5,ASSSAPLRTKQETQY
TRBV7-2,TRBJ2-5,ASSFSVSEY
TRBV7-3,TRBJ1-2,ASSPGPYRFGYT
TRBV4-2,TRBJ1-4,ASSQEDRRVNEKLF
TRBV6-2/TRBV6-3,TRBJ2-1,ASSYPLSLAGGPNEQF
TRBV15,TRBJ2-3,ATSRGGTGADTQY
TRBV4-1,TRBJ1-5,ASSQPGGNQPQH
TRBV2,TRBJ2-1,ASSERRMQF
TRBV29-1,TRBJ2-1,SGKDSYNEQF
TRBV7-2,TRBJ2-4,ASSPLAKNIQY
TRBV11-2,TRBJ2-3,ASSLARTNTQY
TRBV29-1,TRBJ2-1,SAPSGKEAYNEQF
TRBV5-1,TRBJ2-6,ASSLSGQRNSGANVLT
TRBV20-1,TRBJ1-1,SAPGEGPVPF
TRBV12-3/TRBV12-4,TRBJ2-1,ASSRIAGGTHLGEQF
TRBV5-1,TRBJ2-1,ASSFSPGYRYNEQF
TRBV28,TRBJ2-6,ASRQPTGANVLT
TRBV2,TRBJ2-7,ASSPFYYEQY
TRBV7-3,TRBJ2-1,ASSFGREYNEQF
TRBV7-9,TRBJ2-7,ASATTVAHFYEQY